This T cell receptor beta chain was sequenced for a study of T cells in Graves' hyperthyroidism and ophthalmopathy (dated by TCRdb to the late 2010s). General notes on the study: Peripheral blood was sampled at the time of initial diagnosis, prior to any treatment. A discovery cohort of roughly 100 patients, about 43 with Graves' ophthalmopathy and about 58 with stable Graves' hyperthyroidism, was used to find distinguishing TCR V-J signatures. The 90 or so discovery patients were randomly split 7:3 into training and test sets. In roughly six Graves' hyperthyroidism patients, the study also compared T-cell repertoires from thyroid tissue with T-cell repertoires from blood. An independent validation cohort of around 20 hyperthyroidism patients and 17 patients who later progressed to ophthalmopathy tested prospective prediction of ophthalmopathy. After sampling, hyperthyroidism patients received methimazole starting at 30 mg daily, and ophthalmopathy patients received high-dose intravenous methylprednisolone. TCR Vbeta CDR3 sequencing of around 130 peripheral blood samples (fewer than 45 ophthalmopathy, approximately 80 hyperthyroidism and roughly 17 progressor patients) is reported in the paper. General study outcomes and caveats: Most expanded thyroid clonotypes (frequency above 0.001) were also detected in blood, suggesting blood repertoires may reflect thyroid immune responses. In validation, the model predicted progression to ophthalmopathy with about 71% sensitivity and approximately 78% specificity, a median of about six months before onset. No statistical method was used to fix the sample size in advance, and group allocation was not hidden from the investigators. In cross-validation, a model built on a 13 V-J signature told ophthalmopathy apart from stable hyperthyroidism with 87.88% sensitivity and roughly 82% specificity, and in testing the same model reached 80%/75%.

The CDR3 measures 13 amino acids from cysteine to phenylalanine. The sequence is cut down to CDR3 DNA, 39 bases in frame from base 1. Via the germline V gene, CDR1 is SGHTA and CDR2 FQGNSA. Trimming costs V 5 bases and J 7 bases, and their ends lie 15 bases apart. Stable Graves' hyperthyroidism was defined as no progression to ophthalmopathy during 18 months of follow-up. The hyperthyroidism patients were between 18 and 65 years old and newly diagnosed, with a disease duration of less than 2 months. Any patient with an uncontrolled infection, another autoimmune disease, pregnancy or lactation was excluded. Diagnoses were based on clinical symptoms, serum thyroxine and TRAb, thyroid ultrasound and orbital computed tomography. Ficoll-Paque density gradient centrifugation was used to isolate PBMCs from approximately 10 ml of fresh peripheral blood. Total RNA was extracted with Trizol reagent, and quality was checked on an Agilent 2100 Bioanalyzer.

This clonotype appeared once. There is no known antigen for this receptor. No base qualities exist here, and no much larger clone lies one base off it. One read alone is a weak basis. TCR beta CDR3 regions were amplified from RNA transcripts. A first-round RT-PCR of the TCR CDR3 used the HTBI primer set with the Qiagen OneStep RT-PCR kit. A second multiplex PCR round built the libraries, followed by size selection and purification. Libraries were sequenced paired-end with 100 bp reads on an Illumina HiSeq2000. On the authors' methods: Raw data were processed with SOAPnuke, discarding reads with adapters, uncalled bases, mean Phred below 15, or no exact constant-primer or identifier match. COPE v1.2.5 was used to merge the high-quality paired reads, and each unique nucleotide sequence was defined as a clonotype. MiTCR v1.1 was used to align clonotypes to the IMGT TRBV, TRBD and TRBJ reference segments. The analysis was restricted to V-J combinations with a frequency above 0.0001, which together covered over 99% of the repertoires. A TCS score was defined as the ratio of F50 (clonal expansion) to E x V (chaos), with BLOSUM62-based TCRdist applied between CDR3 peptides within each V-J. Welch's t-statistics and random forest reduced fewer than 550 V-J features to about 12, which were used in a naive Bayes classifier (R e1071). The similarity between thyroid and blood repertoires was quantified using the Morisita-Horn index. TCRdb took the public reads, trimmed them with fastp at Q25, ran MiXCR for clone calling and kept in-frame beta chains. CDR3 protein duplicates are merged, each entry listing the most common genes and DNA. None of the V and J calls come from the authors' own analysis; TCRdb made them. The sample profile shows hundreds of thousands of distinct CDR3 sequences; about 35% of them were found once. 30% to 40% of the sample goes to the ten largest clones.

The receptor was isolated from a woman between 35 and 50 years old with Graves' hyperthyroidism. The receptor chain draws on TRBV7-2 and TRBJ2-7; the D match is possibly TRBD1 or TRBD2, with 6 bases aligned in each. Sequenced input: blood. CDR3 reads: CASSGRGGLEQYF. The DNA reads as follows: TGTGCCAGCAGCGGACGAGGGGGGCTTGAGCAGTACTTC.